What follows are 4 T cell receptor beta chains derived from one specimen sequenced in a study of T cells in Graves' hyperthyroidism and ophthalmopathy. It was RNA transcripts that yielded the amplified TCR beta CDR3 regions. Researchers ran a first-round RT-PCR on the TCR CDR3 using the HTBI primer set. MiXCR, applied by TCRdb to the multiplex PCR reads, yields one record per CDR3 protein. The table has 550,000 to 800,000 distinct CDR3 sequences, about 15% seen once. Material for sequencing was blood. These TCRs come from a man younger than 35 with Graves' hyperthyroidism.

This clonotype has just a few counts. The chain uses TRBV7-8 and TRBJ2-3; no reliable D call. This CDR3 contains 13 residues. Trimming took off 1 base at V and 5 bases at J, with 7 bases between the two ends. Germline CDR1 is SGHVS and CDR2 is FQNEAQ. The CDR3 sequence is CASSLGPGDTQYF. The DNA of the CDR3 is TGTGCCAGCAGCTTAGGTCCGGGAGATACGCAGTATTTT.

V is TRBV13 and J is TRBJ2-3; the match to TRBD2 covers 8 bases. CDR1 is PRHDT, CDR2 FYEKMQ, per germline (reference sequence). The CDR3 consists of 13 residues. V dropped 5 bases and J dropped 7; count of bases not matched to a gene: 5. The DNA of the CDR3 is TGTGCCAGCAGCAATAAGCGGGAGCATACGCAGTATTTT. Protein product: CASSNKREHTQYF.

This clonotype appeared many times. The chain recombines TRBV5-5 with TRBJ2-7; 8 bases match TRBD2. Germline CDR1 is SGHKS and CDR2 is YYEKEE (reference sequence). With V trimmed by 0 bases and J by 7 bases, 12 bases remained unmatched. The CDR3 has 16 amino acids. CDR3 protein: CASSLAASGSLGEQYF. Written as DNA, the CDR3 is TGTGCCAGCAGCTTGGCCGCAAGCGGGAGTCTGGGGGAGCAGTACTTC.

This clonotype came up many times. This chain connects TRBV12-3 or TRBV12-4 to TRBJ2-2, with 16 bases fitting TRBD2. The junction had 1 base not matched to a gene; V was cut back by 4 bases and J by 5 bases. There are 16 residues in the CDR3. The CDR3 protein is CASSWGLAGGTGELFF. Written as DNA, the CDR3 is TGTGCCAGCAGTTGGGGACTAGCGGGAGGGACCGGGGAGCTGTTTTTT.